The 2 T cell receptor beta chains listed next were all sequenced from one sample in a study of T cell responses to AZD1222 COVID-19 vaccine. The repertoire was sequenced with immunoSEQ multiplex PCR; TCRdb's copy has only in-frame clones and lacks some. Among about 200,000 clones listed, over 85% were seen once. The sample in question was peripheral blood, obtained 28 days after the second AZD1222 dose. The receptors originated from an adult who received the AZD1222 COVID-19 vaccine.

V usage is TRBV5-1 and J usage is TRBJ2-1; 8 bases match TRBD1. The trim removed 0 bases at V and 4 bases at J, leaving 3 bases unmatched. Germline-derived CDR1 and CDR2 are SGHRS and YFSETQ. This CDR3 region has 15 residues. The CDR3 coding sequence is TGCGCCAGCAGCTTGGAGGGACAGGAGTACAATGAGCAGTTCTTC. As protein: CASSLEGQEYNEQFF. Full variable domain (rest looked up from reference TRBV5-1 and TRBJ2-1): KAGVTQTPRYLIKTRGQQVTLSCSPISGHRSVSWYQQTPGQGLQFLFEYFSETQRNKGNFPGRFSGRQFSNSRSEMNVSTLELGDSALYLCASSLEGQEYNEQFFGPGTRLTVL.

The J gene is TRBJ1-4, the V gene TRBV5-1, with D possibly TRBD1 on 6 matching bases. The CDR3 is 15 amino acids. Germline V gene lookup returns CDR1 SGHRS and CDR2 YFSETQ. Deletions cut 4 bases from V and 3 bases from J, with 13 bases between. This chain's CDR3 is CASSPRGGSNEKLFF. The CDR3 nucleotides read TGCGCCAGCAGCCCTAGAGGGGGATCTAATGAAAAACTGTTTTTT.